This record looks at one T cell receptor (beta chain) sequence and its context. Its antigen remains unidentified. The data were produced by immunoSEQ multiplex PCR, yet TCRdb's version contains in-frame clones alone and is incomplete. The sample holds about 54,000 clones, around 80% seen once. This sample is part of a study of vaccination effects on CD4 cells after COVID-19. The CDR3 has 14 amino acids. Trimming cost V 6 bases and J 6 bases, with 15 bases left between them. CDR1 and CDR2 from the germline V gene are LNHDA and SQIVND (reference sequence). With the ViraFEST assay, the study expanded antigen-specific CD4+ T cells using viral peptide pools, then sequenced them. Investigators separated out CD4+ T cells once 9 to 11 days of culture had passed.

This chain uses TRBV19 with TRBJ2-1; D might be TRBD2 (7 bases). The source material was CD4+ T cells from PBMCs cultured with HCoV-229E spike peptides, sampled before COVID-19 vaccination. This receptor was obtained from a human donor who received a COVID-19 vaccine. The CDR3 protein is CASREGGVANEQFF. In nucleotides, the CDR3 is TGTGCCAGTAGGGAGGGGGGGGTTGCCAATGAGCAGTTCTTC.